This T cell receptor (beta chain) is drawn from a study of T-cell reconstitution after alpha-beta-depleted transplantation in children. This CDR3 spans 14 amino acids. Trimming cost V 6 bases and J 0 bases, with 9 bases left between them. Researchers prepared the TCRbeta library using unique molecular identifiers, the study reports. TCRdb called the PCR reads again in MiXCR, with one record for every CDR3 protein. The table records about 410,000 distinct CDR3 sequences, around 20% of them present only once. The receptor was isolated from a human donor who donated a stem cell graft to a child with acute myeloid leukemia. V and J are TRBV12-3 or TRBV12-4 and TRBJ2-4; D is uncertain. The sample consisted of PBMCs from the stem cell graft donor, taken from the stem cell graft. The CDR3 loop is CASSTSVAKNIQYF. CDR3 DNA sequence: TGTGCCAGCAGCACCTCAGTAGCCAAAAACATTCAGTACTTC.